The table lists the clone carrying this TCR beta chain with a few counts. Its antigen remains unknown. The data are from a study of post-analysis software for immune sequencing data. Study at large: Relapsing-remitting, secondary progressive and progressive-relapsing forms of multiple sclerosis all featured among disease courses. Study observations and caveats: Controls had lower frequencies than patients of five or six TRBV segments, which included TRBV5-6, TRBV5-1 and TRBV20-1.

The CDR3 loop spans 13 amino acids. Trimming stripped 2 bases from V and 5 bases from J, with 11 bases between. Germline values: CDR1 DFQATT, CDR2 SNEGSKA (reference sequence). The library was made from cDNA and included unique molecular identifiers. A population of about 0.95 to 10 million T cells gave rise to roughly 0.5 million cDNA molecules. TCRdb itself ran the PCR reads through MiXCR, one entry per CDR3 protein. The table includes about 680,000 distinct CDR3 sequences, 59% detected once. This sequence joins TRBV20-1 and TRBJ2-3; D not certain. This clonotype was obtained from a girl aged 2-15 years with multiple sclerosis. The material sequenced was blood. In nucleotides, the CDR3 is TGCAGTGCTAGAACGGGTGATGGAGATACGCAGTATTTT. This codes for CSARTGDGDTQYF.